Given below is one T cell receptor beta chain in context. The target antigen is unknown. Each CD8 memory set brought CD45RO+ cells together with CCR7-negative CD45RA+ TemRA cells. Looked up from germline, CDR1 is MNHEY and CDR2 is SMNVEV (reference sequence). With 6 bases removed from V and 9 bases from J, the gap between germline ends came to 12 bases. This CDR3 is built from 12 residues. Replicate PCRs run on sorted subsets employed 150 to 250 ng DNA, 30,000 to 35,000 T cell genomes. The protocol was immunoSEQ multiplex PCR, while the TCRdb copy is restricted to in-frame clones and leaves out a portion. Of a few hundred thousand clones in the sample, about nine tenths were seen once. The data derive from a study of shared clonotypes between healthy human individuals. Study-level results: The diversity represented, both genetic and in exposure history, was limited by few donors. Several donors shared about 5% of their naive CD4 clonotypes.

Source material: memory CD8+ T cells sorted from blood. Subset described: CD45RO+ cells pooled with CCR7-negative TemRA cells. The TCR was taken from a man aged 18-30 years in good health. The chain recombines TRBV27 with TRBJ1-3; D is unclear. The CDR3 coding sequence is TGTGCCAGCAGCTCCCGGGTAGGCACCATATATTTT. Its protein product is CASSSRVGTIYF.